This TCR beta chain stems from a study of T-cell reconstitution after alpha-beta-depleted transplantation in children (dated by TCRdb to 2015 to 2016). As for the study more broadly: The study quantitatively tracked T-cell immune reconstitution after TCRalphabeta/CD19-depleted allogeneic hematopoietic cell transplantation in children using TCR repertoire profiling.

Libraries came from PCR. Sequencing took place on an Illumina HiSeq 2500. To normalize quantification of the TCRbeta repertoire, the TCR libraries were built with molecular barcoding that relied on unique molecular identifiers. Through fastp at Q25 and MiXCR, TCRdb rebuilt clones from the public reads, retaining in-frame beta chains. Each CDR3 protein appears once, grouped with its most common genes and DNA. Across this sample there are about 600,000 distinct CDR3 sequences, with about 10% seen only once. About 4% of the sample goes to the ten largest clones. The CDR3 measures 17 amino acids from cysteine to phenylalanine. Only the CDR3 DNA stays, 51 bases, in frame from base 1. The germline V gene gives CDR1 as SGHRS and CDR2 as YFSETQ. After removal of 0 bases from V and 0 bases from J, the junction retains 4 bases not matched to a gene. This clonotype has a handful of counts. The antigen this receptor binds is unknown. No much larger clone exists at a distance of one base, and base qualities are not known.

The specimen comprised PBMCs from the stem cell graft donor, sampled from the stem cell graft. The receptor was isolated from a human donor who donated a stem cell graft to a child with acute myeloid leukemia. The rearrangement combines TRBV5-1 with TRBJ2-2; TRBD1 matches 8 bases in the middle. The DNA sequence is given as TGCGCCAGCAGCTTGGGGGGACAGGCTTCGAACACCGGGGAGCTGTTTTTT. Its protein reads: CASSLGGQASNTGELFF. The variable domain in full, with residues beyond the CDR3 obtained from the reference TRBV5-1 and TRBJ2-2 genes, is KAGVTQTPRYLIKTRGQQVTLSCSPISGHRSVSWYQQTPGQGLQFLFEYFSETQRNKGNFPGRFSGRQFSNSRSEMNVSTLELGDSALYLCASSLGGQASNTGELFFGEGSRLTVL.